This T cell receptor beta chain was recovered during a study of regulatory T cells in long-lasting Graves disease. The TCR beta library used iRepertoire HTBI primers with Arm-PCR amplification of CDR3. TCRdb reprocessed the multiplex PCR reads with MiXCR, giving one entry per CDR3 protein. The sample has 300,000 to 450,000 distinct CDR3 sequences, less than 20% seen once. This clonotype was seen ten or more times. Sample time point: newly diagnosed GD, antithyroid drugs for less than 3 months. Generation of the TCR library employed RNA extracted from PBMCs. With 6 bases removed from V and 5 bases from J, the gap between germline ends came to 13 bases. This CDR3 contains 14 residues. Germline V gene data show CDR1 as MNHEY and CDR2 as SMNVEV (reference sequence).

The V gene is TRBV27, the J gene TRBJ2-2; no clear D. This clonotype was sampled from a female donor with Graves disease. The source material was peripheral blood mononuclear cells (PBMCs), sampled at new diagnosis, from a patient treated with antithyroid drugs. The CDR3 DNA follows: TGTGCCAGCAGCCGAAACACTCCTACCGGGGAGCTGTTTTTT. This translates into CASSRNTPTGELFF.